The rows below give T cell receptor beta chains drawn from one sample of a study of Tregs in tolerant kidney transplant recipients. Profiled with immunoSEQ multiplex PCR; TCRdb holds only in-frame clones, not every one. The sample lists about 64,000 clones, less than 98% occurring once. This specimen was Tregs from blood, taken before the transplant. Receptors originate from a human donor who received a combined kidney and bone marrow transplant. CDR3s include the opening cysteine and the closing phenylalanine or tryptophan. Clone size is stated in some rows and not others, as once, few, many or a class when expanded.

CDR3aa: CASSPSGQFHEQYF; abundance: .; v_gene: TRBV6-5; j_gene: TRBJ2-7
CDR3aa: CASSSSDRANGELFF; abundance: .; v_gene: TRBV6-6; j_gene: TRBJ2-2
CDR3aa: CSVESVSYEQYF; abundance: .; v_gene: TRBV29-1; j_gene: TRBJ2-7
CDR3aa: CASSLYSASGFSYEQYF; abundance: .; v_gene: TRBV11-2; j_gene: TRBJ2-7
CDR3aa: CAISGTSGSYEQYF; abundance: .; v_gene: TRBV10-3; j_gene: TRBJ2-7
CDR3aa: CASMPDLPYNEQFF; abundance: .; v_gene: TRBV2; j_gene: TRBJ2-1
CDR3aa: CASSETSGSSGEQYF; abundance: .; v_gene: TRBV4-2; j_gene: TRBJ2-7
CDR3aa: CASSSPIRLAGASYNEQFF; abundance: .; v_gene: TRBV9; j_gene: TRBJ2-1
CDR3aa: CASSTHPGRGRTGELFF; abundance: .; v_gene: TRBV19; j_gene: TRBJ2-2
CDR3aa: CASSPVFGTTSTDTQYF; abundance: .; v_gene: TRBV18; j_gene: TRBJ2-3
CDR3aa: CASSLRDSRYSNQPQHF; abundance: .; v_gene: TRBV7-8; j_gene: TRBJ1-5
CDR3aa: CAISETTGTSGGLRGTDTQYF; abundance: once; v_gene: TRBV10-3; j_gene: TRBJ2-3
CDR3aa: CASSPGRAKNIQYF; abundance: once; v_gene: TRBV27; j_gene: TRBJ2-4
CDR3aa: CASSLERGRFITNTQYF; abundance: .; v_gene: TRBV7-2; j_gene: TRBJ2-3
CDR3aa: CASSQDLGGYTIYF; abundance: once; v_gene: TRBV4-3; j_gene: TRBJ1-3
CDR3aa: CASRRGILASDYEQYF; abundance: .; v_gene: TRBV5-1; j_gene: TRBJ2-7
CDR3aa: CASSLRASGRTDTQYF; abundance: .; v_gene: TRBV19; j_gene: TRBJ2-3
CDR3aa: CASRQGNQPQHF; abundance: .; v_gene: TRBV28; j_gene: TRBJ1-5